Presented here are 2 T cell receptor beta chains from one specimen sequenced in a study of blood T cell repertoires in COVID-19. Using immunoSEQ multiplex PCR, the repertoire was profiled, and TCRdb retains in-frame clones only, with some absent. Of roughly 200,000 clones listed, 81% are singletons. The specimen was peripheral blood. Source of these receptors: a middle-aged woman with COVID-19, enrolled during active disease.

This clone has more than one count but fewer than ten. The rearrangement uses TRBV28 and TRBJ2-1; 8 nucleotides line up with TRBD2. The V segment lost 7 bases and the J segment 7 bases; nucleotides outside the gene matches: 6. Germline CDR1 MDHEN, CDR2 SYDVKM. The CDR3 has 13 amino acids. The CDR3 reads CASKLLAVNEQFF. For the CDR3, the DNA is TGTGCCAGCAAGTTACTAGCGGTTAATGAGCAGTTCTTC.

The chain is built from TRBV5-6 and TRBJ2-7, with a weak D call TRBD2 (5 bases). The CDR3 runs 13 residues. Germline V CDR1 and CDR2: SGHDT, YYEEEE. The ends were cut back, 0 bases at V and 6 bases at J, with 10 bases in the middle. CDR3 nucleotide sequence: TGTGCCAGCAGCTTGGTTGAGGGTCTCGAGCAGTACGTC. Encoded protein: CASSLVEGLEQYV.